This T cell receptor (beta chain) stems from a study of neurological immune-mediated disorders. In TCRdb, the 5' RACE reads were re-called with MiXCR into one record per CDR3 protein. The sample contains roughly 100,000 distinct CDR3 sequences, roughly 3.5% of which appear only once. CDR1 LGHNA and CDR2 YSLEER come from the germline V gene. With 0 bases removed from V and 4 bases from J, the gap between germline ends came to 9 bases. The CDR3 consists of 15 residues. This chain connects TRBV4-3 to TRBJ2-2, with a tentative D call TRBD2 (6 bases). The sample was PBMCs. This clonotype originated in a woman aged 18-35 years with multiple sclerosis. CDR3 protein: CASSQEGLPTGELFF. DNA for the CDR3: TGCGCCAGCAGCCAAGAGGGACTTCCCACCGGGGAGCTGTTTTTT.